This T cell receptor (beta chain) was profiled in a study of blood T cell repertoires in COVID-19. The wider study: The origin of the acute and convalescent COVID-19 samples was the United States, Italy and Spain. Nucleic acid was either cDNA or gDNA, and it came from T cells, B-cell-depleted T cells, or PBMCs.

Germline loops: CDR1 LNHDA, CDR2 SQIVND (reference sequence). This CDR3 comprises 14 residues. Trimming took 6 bases from V and 1 from J, leaving 10 bases between them. The assay was immunoSEQ multiplex PCR, and TCRdb's table has in-frame clones only and misses some. The repertoire holds 200,000 to 250,000 clones, roughly nine tenths seen once, with 6.2% in the top ten. This chain links TRBV19 with TRBJ1-3; a weak D match, TRBD1 (5 bases). The source material was peripheral blood. The clonotype comes from a man in his sixties with acute or convalescent COVID-19. The CDR3 loop reads CASRETVSGNTIYF. The CDR3, as DNA: TGTGCCAGTAGGGAGACAGTTTCTGGAAACACCATATATTTT.